This passage covers 18 T cell receptor beta chains from one sample sequenced in a study of a mutant IDH1 vaccine in newly diagnosed glioma. These receptors have no identified antigens. TCRdb's copy holds only in-frame clones and misses some; the assay was immunoSEQ multiplex PCR. Of 45,000 to 60,000 clones listed, roughly nine tenths were seen once; the top ten hold around 2.2%. Time point defined: week 11, during vaccination. All doses held 300 ug of mutant IDH1 20-mer peptide, with topical imiquimod. The sample here was PBMCs, taken from a glioma patient whose treatment included an IDH1 peptide vaccine. These receptors originate from a man aged 45-65 years with glioma.

The count of this clone is one. This chain uses TRBV2 with TRBJ2-5, with D perhaps TRBD1 (5 bases). The CDR3 totals 13 residues. V lost 2 bases to trimming and J lost 9 bases, with 13 bases between them. Germline lookup yields CDR1 SNHLY and CDR2 FYNNEI. DNA for the CDR3: TGTGCCAGCAGTGAAAGACAGAGTGGGCCCCAGTACTTC. Its protein product is CASSERQSGPQYF.

CDR3 nucleotides: TGTGCCAGCAGTTTTTATATTCGCTACCTGAACACTGAAGCTTTCTTT. This gives the protein CASSFYIRYLNTEAFF. This chain joins TRBV28 and TRBJ1-1, with D hard to call. Per the germline V gene, CDR1 is MDHEN and CDR2 is SYDVKM. The V and J ends lost 3 bases and 0 bases respectively, with 14 bases between them. This CDR3 is built from 16 residues.

The rearrangement joins TRBV29-1 to TRBJ1-1, with D unclear. The CDR3 has 13 amino acids. The V end was cut by 4 bases, the J end by 2 bases, with 11 bases between. Germline V gene lookup returns CDR1 SQVTM and CDR2 ANQGSEA. This CDR3 reads CSVALELNTEAFF. The CDR3 DNA sequence: TGCAGCGTTGCACTGGAACTAAACACTGAAGCTTTCTTT.

The V and J genes are TRBV6-5 and TRBJ2-1, with 7 bases that match TRBD2. CDR3 length equals 15 residues. V lost 5 bases, J lost 1 base, and 5 bases stayed unmatched. Per germline, CDR1 MNHEY and CDR2 SVGAGI. DNA of the CDR3: TGTGCCAGCAGTAGACCGGGAGGTTCCTACAATGAGCAGTTCTTC. Protein sequence: CASSRPGGSYNEQFF.

This clone was observed a handful of times. The chain recombines TRBV19 with TRBJ1-5, with D perhaps TRBD1 (6 bases). The V and J ends lost 10 bases and 6 bases respectively, with 28 bases between them. Germline assignment: CDR1 LNHDA and CDR2 SQIVND (reference sequence). This CDR3 has 17 amino acids. The CDR3 nucleotides read TGTGCCACCATGGGACTGATTTCTAAGGGGGGCTTTCAGCCCCAGCATTTT. This sequence encodes CATMGLISKGGFQPQHF.

The chain carries TRBV2 and TRBJ1-3; D might be TRBD1 (5 bases). The germline V and J ends were trimmed by 7 bases and 2 bases, with 12 bases remaining between them. Germline V gene lookup returns CDR1 SNHLY and CDR2 FYNNEI. CDR3 length: 14 residues. CDR3 loop: CASNPGLAGNTIYF. CDR3 sequence (DNA): TGTGCCAGCAACCCGGGGCTCGCTGGAAACACCATATATTTT.

The V call is TRBV21-1, the J call TRBJ2-7; TRBD1 is the table's D call, not checked against the DNA. TRBV21-1 is a recognized pseudogene. CDR3 length: 17 amino acids. CDR3 protein: CASSKSPGGQGVLEQYF. DNA for the CDR3: TGTGCCAGCAGCAAATCCCCAGGGGGGCAGGGGGTACTCGAGCAGTACTTC.

CDR3 protein: CASSETGEIYGYTF. CDR3 nucleotides: TGCGCCAGCAGTGAGACAGGGGAAATCTATGGCTACACCTTC. This chain uses TRBV10-2 with TRBJ1-2, with 7 bases lining up with TRBD1. Germline V gene lookup returns CDR1 WSHSY and CDR2 SAAADI. The length of the CDR3 is 14 residues. V trimming: 2 bases; J trimming: 4 bases; junction bases outside the gene matches: 4.

The chain has TRBV5-1 and TRBJ1-1, with 9 bases identical to TRBD1. CDR1 and CDR2 (germline): SGHRS, YFSETQ. The CDR3 covers 13 residues. J gave up 4 bases and V 4 bases, and 2 bases lay outside the gene matches. The chain's CDR3 is CASSRDRVTEAFF. CDR3 bases: TGCGCCAGCAGCAGGGACAGGGTCACTGAAGCTTTCTTT.

CDR3 loop: CASSQVQGADGYTF. CDR3 nucleotide sequence: TGCGCCAGCAGCCAAGTACAGGGGGCGGATGGCTACACCTTC. V is TRBV4-1 and J is TRBJ1-2, with 9 bases matching TRBD1. V shed 1 base and J 6 bases; nucleotides not matched to a gene: 3. This CDR3 has 14 amino acids. From germline, CDR1 is MGHRA and CDR2 YSYEKL.

The gene calls are TRBV5-4 and TRBJ2-5; no firm D call. Trimming left V 1 base short and J 3 bases short, with 7 bases between. Germline V gene sequence: CDR1 SGHNT, CDR2 YYREEE (reference sequence). The CDR3 contains 13 residues. This CDR3 reads CASSLNSEETQYF. As DNA, the CDR3 is TGTGCCAGCAGCTTGAACAGCGAAGAGACCCAGTACTTC.

The CDR3 DNA sequence: TGTGCCAGCAGAACGGGAACCCTCTCCTACGAGCAGTACTTC. Translated: CASRTGTLSYEQYF. The chain recombines TRBV5-6 with TRBJ2-7; TRBD2 might be the D (5 bases). The CDR3 contains 14 residues. Trimming pared 5 bases from V and 0 bases from J, leaving 12 bases between. CDR1 is SGHDT, CDR2 YYEEEE, per germline.

The chain employs TRBV7-8 and TRBJ2-3; tentatively, D is TRBD1 or TRBD2 (6 bases each). The ends were cut back, 3 bases at V and 2 bases at J, with 18 bases in the middle. Germline V lookup: CDR1 SGHVS, CDR2 FQNEAQ. CDR3 length equals 17 residues. CDR3 nucleotides: TGTGCCAGCAGCTTTAACCAACAGGGACTGATCACAGATACGCAGTATTTT. Protein sequence: CASSFNQQGLITDTQYF.

The CDR3 nucleotides are TGTGCCAGCAGCCGGGACAGGGGGACTGAAGCTTTCTTT. This gives the protein CASSRDRGTEAFF. The chain couples TRBV14 to TRBJ1-1; 11 bases align to TRBD1. The germline V gene encodes CDR1 SGHDN and CDR2 FVKESK. With 4 bases clipped from V and 5 bases from J, the junction kept 0 bases outside the gene matches. The CDR3 runs to 13 residues.

This clone was observed once. V gene TRBV4-3 combines with J gene TRBJ2-7, with D possibly matching TRBD2 (6 bases). This CDR3 comprises 15 residues. In germline, CDR1 is LGHNA, CDR2 YSLEER. With 1 base removed from V and 4 bases from J, the gap between germline ends came to 14 bases. CDR3 nucleotide sequence: TGCGCCAGCAGCCAAGCGAGGGAGGAAGTATACGAGCAGTACTTC. This translates into CASSQAREEVYEQYF.

The chain has TRBV5-4 and TRBJ2-1; D could derive from TRBD1 or TRBD2 (5 bases each). The germline V gene has CDR1 SGHNT and CDR2 YYREEE (reference sequence). The CDR3 has 18 residues. V was pared by 1 base and J by 6 bases, with 23 bases between. DNA for the CDR3: TGTGCCAGCAGCTTGCCCGAACTTCCGGGACCGAGTCGCAATGAGCAGTTCTTC. Translation: CASSLPELPGPSRNEQFF.

The CDR3 region is CASSGRDRATNEKLFF. The CDR3 DNA reads as TGTGCCAGCAGTGGTCGGGACAGGGCGACTAATGAAAAACTGTTTTTT. The chain is built from TRBV28 and TRBJ1-4, with TRBD1 matching over 9 bases. This CDR3 has 16 residues. Trimming at V came to 5 bases and at J to 2 bases, leaving 6 bases not matched to a gene. CDR1 is MDHEN, CDR2 SYDVKM, per germline.

The chain carries TRBV5-1 and TRBJ1-1; possible D gene TRBD1, 5 bases. The germline CDR1 and CDR2 sequences are SGHRS and YFSETQ. The CDR3 extends over 14 amino acids. With 3 bases removed from V and 2 bases from J, the gap between germline ends came to 11 bases. CDR3 protein: CASSYDGGNTEAFF. The CDR3, as DNA: TGCGCCAGCAGCTATGACGGGGGTAACACTGAAGCTTTCTTT.